This TCR beta chain appears in the sequencing data of a study of T cell responses to AZD1222 COVID-19 vaccine. The CDR3 spans 16 residues. Germline assignment: CDR1 MDHEN and CDR2 SYDVKM. V was clipped by 4 bases and J by 7 bases; unmatched bases: 8. Clones were sequenced by immunoSEQ multiplex PCR, and TCRdb holds only the in-frame ones, with some missing. This table has about 100,000 clones, roughly 90% appearing once. The sequence derives from an adult in good health. The source was peripheral blood, collected on day 0 of AZD1222 vaccination. The chain joins TRBV28 to TRBJ1-6; 9 bases align to TRBD1. This chain's CDR3 is CASSSNSGTGNSPLHF. CDR3 in DNA: TGTGCCAGCAGTTCCAACTCCGGGACAGGGAATTCACCCCTCCACTTT.